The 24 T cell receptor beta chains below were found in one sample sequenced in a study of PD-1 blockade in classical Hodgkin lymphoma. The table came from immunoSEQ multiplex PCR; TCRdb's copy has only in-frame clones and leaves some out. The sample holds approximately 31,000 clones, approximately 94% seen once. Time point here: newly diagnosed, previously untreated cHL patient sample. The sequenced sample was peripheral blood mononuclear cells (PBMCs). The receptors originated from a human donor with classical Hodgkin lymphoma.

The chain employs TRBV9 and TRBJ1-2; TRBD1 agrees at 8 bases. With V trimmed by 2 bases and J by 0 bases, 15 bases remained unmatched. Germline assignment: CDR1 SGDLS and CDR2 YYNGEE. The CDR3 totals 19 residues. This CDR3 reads CASSVSSRGTGWTNYGYTF. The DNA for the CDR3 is TGTGCCAGCAGCGTTTCCTCAAGGGGGACAGGTTGGACTAACTATGGCTACACCTTC. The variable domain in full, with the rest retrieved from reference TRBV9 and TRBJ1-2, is DSGVTQTPKHLITATGQRVTLRCSPRSGDLSVYWYQQSLDQGLQFLIQYYNGEERAKGNILERFSAQQFPDLHSELNLSSLELGDSALYFCASSVSSRGTGWTNYGYTFGSGTRLTVV.

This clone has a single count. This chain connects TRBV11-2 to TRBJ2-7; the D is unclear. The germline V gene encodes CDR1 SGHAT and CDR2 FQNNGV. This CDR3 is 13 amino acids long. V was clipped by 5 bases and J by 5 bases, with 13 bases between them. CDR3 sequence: CASSPSRSNEQYF. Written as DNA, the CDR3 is TGTGCCAGCAGCCCATCTCGTAGCAACGAGCAGTACTTC. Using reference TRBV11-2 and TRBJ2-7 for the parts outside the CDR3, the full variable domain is EAGVAQSPRYKIIEKRQSVAFWCNPISGHATLYWYQQILGQGPKLLIQFQNNGVVDDSQLPKDRFSAERLKGVDSTLKIQPAKLEDSAVYLCASSPSRSNEQYFGPGTRLTVT.

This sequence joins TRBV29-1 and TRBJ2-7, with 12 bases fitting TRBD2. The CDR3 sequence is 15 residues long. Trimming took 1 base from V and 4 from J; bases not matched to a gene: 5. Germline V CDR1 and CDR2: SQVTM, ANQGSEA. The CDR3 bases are TGCAGCGTTGAAGTGGAGACTAGCGGGAGTTACGAGCAGTACTTC. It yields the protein CSVEVETSGSYEQYF.

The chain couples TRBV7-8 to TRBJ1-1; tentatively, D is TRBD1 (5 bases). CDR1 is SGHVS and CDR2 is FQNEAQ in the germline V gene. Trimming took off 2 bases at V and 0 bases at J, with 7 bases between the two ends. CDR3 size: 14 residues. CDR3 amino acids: CASSLRQMNTEAFF. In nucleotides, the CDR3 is TGTGCCAGCAGCTTACGACAGATGAACACTGAAGCTTTCTTT.

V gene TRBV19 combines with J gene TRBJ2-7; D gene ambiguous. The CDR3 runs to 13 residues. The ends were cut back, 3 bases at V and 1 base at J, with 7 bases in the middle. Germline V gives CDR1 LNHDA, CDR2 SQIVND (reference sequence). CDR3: CASSIGGSYEQYF. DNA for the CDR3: TGTGCCAGTAGTATTGGCGGTTCCTACGAGCAGTACTTC.

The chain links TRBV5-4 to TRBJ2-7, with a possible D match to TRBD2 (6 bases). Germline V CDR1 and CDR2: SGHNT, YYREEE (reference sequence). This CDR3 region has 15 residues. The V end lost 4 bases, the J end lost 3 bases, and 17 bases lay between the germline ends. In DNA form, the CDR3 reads TGTGCCAGCAGCCGTTCCGGTTTGGGGGGCTACGAGCAGTACTTC. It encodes CASSRSGLGGYEQYF.

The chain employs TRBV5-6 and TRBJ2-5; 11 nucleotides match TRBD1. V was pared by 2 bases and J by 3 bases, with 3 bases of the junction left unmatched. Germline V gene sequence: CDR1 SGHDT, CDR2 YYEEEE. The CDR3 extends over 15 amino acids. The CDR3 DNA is TGTGCCAGCAGCTTACGGGACAGGGGGGAAGAGACCCAGTACTTC. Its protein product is CASSLRDRGEETQYF. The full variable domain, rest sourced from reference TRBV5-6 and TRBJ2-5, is DAGVTQSPTHLIKTRGQQVTLRCSPKSGHDTVSWYQQALGQGPQFIFQYYEEEERQRGNFPDRFSGHQFPNYSSELNVNALLLGDSALYLCASSLRDRGEETQYFGPGTRLLVL.

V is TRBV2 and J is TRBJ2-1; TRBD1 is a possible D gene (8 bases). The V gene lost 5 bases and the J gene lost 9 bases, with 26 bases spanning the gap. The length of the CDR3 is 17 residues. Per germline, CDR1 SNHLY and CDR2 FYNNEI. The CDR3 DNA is TGTGCCAGCAGTACCAGGGGGCCGGCGGGGGTATCTTTTGAGCAGTTCTTC. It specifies CASSTRGPAGVSFEQFF.

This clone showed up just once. Here the CDR3 reads CASSAVRLTDTQYF. CDR3 nucleotides: TGTGCCTCCTCCGCTGTTCGCCTCACAGATACGCAGTATTTT. The chain is built from TRBV2 and TRBJ2-3; D is uncertain. The CDR3 consists of 14 residues. Germline CDR1 SNHLY, CDR2 FYNNEI. The V and J ends lost 11 bases and 2 bases respectively, with 17 bases between them.

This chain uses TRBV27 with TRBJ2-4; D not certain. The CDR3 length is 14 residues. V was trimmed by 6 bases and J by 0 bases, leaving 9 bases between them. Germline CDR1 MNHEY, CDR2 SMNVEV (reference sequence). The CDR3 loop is CASSHIGAKNIQYF. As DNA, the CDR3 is TGTGCCAGCAGCCATATTGGAGCCAAAAACATTCAGTACTTC.

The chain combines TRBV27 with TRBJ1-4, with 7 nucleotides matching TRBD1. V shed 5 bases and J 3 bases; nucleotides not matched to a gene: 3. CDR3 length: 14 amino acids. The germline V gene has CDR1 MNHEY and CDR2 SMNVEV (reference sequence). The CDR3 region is CASSRGGSNEKLFF. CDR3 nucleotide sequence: TGTGCCAGCAGTCGAGGGGGCTCTAATGAAAAACTGTTTTTT.

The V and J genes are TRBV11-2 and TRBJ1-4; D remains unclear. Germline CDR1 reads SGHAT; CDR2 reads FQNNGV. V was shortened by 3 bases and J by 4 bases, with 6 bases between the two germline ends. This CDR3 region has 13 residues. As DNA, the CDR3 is TGTGCCAGCAGCTTGGACGTTAATGAAAAACTGTTTTTT. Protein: CASSLDVNEKLFF.

CDR3 nucleotides: TGTGCCAGCAGCCTTGCTAAACACTATGGCTACACCTTC. This sequence encodes CASSLAKHYGYTF. This sequence joins TRBV7-8 and TRBJ1-2; D not certain. Trimming took off 5 bases at V and 3 bases at J, with 10 bases between the two ends. CDR3 length equals 13 residues. Germline CDR1 is SGHVS and CDR2 is FQNEAQ.

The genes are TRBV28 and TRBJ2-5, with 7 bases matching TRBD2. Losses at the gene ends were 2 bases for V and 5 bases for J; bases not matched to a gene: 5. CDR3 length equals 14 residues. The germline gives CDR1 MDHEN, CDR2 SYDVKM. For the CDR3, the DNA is TGTGCCAGCAGTTTAGCGGGAGCGGGGGAGACCCAGTACTTC. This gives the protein CASSLAGAGETQYF.

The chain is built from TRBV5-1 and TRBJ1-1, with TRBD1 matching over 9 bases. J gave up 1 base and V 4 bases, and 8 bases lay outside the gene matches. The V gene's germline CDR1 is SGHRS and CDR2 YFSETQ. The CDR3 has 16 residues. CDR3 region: CASSVDRGAGNTEAFF. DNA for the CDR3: TGCGCCAGCAGCGTCGACAGGGGGGCTGGGAACACTGAAGCTTTCTTT. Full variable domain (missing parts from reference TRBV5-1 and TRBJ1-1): KAGVTQTPRYLIKTRGQQVTLSCSPISGHRSVSWYQQTPGQGLQFLFEYFSETQRNKGNFPGRFSGRQFSNSRSEMNVSTLELGDSALYLCASSVDRGAGNTEAFFGQGTRLTVV.

The CDR3 reads CASSLTVNTGELFF. The CDR3, as DNA: TGTGCCAGCAGTTTAACTGTAAACACCGGGGAGCTGTTTTTT. The chain employs TRBV27 and TRBJ2-2; D unresolved. The CDR3 runs 14 residues. From germline, CDR1 is MNHEY and CDR2 SMNVEV (reference sequence). Between the trimmed V and J ends, which lost 2 bases and 2 bases, there was a span of 6 bases.

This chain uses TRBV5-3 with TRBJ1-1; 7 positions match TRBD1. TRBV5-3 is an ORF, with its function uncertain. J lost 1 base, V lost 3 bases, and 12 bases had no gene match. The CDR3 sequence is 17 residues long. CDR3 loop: CARSSLNWDSKNTEAFF. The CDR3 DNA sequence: TGTGCCAGAAGCTCTCTAAATTGGGACAGTAAGAACACTGAAGCTTTCTTT.

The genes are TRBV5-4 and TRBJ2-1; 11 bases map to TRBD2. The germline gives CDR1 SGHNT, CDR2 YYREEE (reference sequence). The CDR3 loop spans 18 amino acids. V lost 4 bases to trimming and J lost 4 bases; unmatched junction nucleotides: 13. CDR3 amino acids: CASSLGPGLAGDYNEQFF. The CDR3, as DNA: TGTGCCAGCAGCCTTGGGCCTGGACTAGCGGGCGATTACAATGAGCAGTTCTTC.

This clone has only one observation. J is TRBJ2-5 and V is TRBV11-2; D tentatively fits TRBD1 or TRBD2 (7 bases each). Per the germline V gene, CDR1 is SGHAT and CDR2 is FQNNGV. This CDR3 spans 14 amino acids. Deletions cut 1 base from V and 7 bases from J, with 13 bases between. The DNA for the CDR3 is TGTGCCAGCAGCTTAGTGGGCAGGGGGGGGACCCAGTACTTC. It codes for CASSLVGRGGTQYF.

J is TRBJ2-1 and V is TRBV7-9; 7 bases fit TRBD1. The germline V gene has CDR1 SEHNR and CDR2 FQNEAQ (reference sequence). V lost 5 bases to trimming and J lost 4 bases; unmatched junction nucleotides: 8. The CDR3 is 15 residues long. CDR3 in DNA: TGTGCCAGCAGCAAATCGGGACAGCCATACAATGAGCAGTTCTTC. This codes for CASSKSGQPYNEQFF.

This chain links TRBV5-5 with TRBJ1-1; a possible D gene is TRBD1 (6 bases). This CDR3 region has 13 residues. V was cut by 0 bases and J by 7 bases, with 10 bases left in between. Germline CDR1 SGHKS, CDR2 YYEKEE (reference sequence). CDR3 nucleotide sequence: TGTGCCAGCAGCTTGGAGCCAGGGGATGAAGCTTTCTTT. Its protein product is CASSLEPGDEAFF. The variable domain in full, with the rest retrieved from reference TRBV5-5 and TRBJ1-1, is DAGVTQSPTHLIKTRGQQVTLRCSPISGHKSVSWYQQVLGQGPQFIFQYYEKEERGRGNFPDRFSARQFPNYSSELNVNALLLGDSALYLCASSLEPGDEAFFGQGTRLTVV.

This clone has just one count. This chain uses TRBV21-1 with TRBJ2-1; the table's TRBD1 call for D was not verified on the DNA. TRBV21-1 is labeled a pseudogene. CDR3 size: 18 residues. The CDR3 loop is CASSKGKGALLVYNEQFF. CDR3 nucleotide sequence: TGTGCCAGCAGCAAAGGTAAGGGGGCCCTCCTTGTCTACAATGAGCAGTTCTTC.

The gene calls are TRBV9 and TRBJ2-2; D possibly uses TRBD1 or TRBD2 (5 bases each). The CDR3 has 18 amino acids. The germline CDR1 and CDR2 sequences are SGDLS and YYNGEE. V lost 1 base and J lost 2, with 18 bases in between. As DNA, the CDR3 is TGTGCCAGCAGCGTAAGCCGGGATGGCAGGGACAACACCGGGGAGCTGTTTTTT. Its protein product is CASSVSRDGRDNTGELFF.

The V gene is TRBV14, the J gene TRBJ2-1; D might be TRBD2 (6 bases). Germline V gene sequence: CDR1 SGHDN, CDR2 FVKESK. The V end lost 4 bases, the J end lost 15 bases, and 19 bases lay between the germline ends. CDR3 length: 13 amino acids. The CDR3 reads CASSRRSSGLGFF. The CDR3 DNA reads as TGTGCCAGCAGCCGCAGGTCAAGCGGGCTAGGGTTCTTC.